Listed below are T cell receptor beta chains from one sample, sequenced in a study of T cells after yellow fever vaccination. TCRdb re-called the 5' RACE reads with MiXCR, one entry per CDR3 protein. The sample holds about 320,000 distinct CDR3 sequences, around 7% seen once. Sequenced here: PBMCs, sampled approximately 47 days after the first yellow fever vaccination. These receptors were obtained from a young man who received the YFV17D yellow fever vaccine. Both conserved end residues are part of each CDR3. D genes are given only for firm matches. The size entry is marked missing in some rows and otherwise reads once, few, many or a size class.

clone size	V gene	J gene	D gene	CDR3 protein	CDR3 DNA
few	TRBV5-1	TRBJ2-3	-	CASSLRWTDTQYF	TGCGCCAGCAGCTTGAGATGGACAGATACGCAGTATTTT
-	TRBV9	TRBJ2-1	TRBD2	CASSPAGLAGGYEQFF	TGTGCCAGCAGCCCGGCCGGACTAGCGGGGGGGTATGAGCAGTTCTTC
many	TRBV5-1	TRBJ1-1	-	CASSLSIAMNTEAFF	TGCGCCAGCAGCTTGTCCATCGCCATGAACACTGAAGCTTTCTTT
-	TRBV7-2	TRBJ2-5	-	CASSLIPLQETQYF	TGTGCCAGCAGCTTAATCCCGCTCCAAGAGACCCAGTACTTC
few	TRBV4-3	TRBJ1-1	TRBD1	CASSQDGQVNTEAFF	TGCGCCAGCAGCCAAGACGGACAGGTGAACACTGAAGCTTTCTTT
few	TRBV20-1	TRBJ2-5	-	CSASKGLETQYF	TGCAGTGCCAGCAAGGGGCTGGAGACCCAGTACTTC
-	TRBV19	TRBJ1-1	-	CASAGRENTEAFF	TGTGCCAGTGCCGGGCGGGAAAACACTGAAGCTTTCTTT
-	TRBV3-1	TRBJ2-5	TRBD2	CASSQRRGRVETQYF	TGTGCCAGCAGCCAAAGGCGGGGGAGGGTAGAGACCCAGTACTTC
few	TRBV6-1	TRBJ1-1	TRBD1	CASGDRGQAEAFF	TGTGCCAGTGGTGACAGGGGTCAGGCTGAAGCTTTCTTT
-	TRBV3-1	TRBJ2-3	-	CASSQGHVGTDTQYF	TGTGCCAGCAGCCAAGGGCACGTCGGCACAGATACGCAGTATTTT
-	TRBV6-5	TRBJ2-7	TRBD2	CASSSGTSRYEQYF	TGTGCCAGCAGTTCCGGGACTAGTCGCTACGAGCAGTACTTC
-	TRBV20-1	TRBJ1-1	-	CSARSWGEGGSTEAFF	TGCAGTGCTAGATCCTGGGGTGAGGGGGGGAGCACTGAAGCTTTCTTT
many	TRBV4-1	TRBJ2-3	-	CASDPGGRGGTDTQYF	TGCGCCAGCGACCCCGGGGGGAGGGGGGGCACAGATACGCAGTATTTT
few	TRBV5-1	TRBJ1-2	TRBD1	CASSLDRTGAGYTF	TGCGCCAGCAGCTTGGATCGGACAGGGGCAGGCTACACCTTC
-	TRBV7-2	TRBJ2-3	-	CASSLRAPSTDTQYF	TGTGCCAGCAGCCTCCGGGCTCCGTCCACAGATACGCAGTATTTT
few	TRBV7-9	TRBJ2-2	TRBD1	CASSWTGEGTDTGELFF	TGTGCCAGCAGCTGGACAGGGGAAGGAACTGACACCGGGGAGCTGTTTTTT
many	TRBV29-1	TRBJ2-2	TRBD2	CSVGGLVTGELFF	TGCAGCGTTGGGGGACTAGTCACCGGGGAGCTGTTTTTT
-	TRBV11-2	TRBJ1-5	-	CASSSNRDQPQHF	TGTGCCAGCAGCTCTAACAGGGATCAGCCCCAGCATTTT
many	TRBV21-1	TRBJ1-1	-	CASSEAFF	TGTGCCAGCAGCGAAGCTTTCTTT
-	TRBV19	TRBJ1-2	-	CASRNAGEDYGYTF	TGTGCCAGTCGGAATGCAGGGGAAGACTATGGCTACACCTTC
many	TRBV7-2	TRBJ2-1	-	CASSFGAYNEQFF	TGTGCCAGCAGCTTCGGGGCCTACAATGAGCAGTTCTTC
-	TRBV12-3/TRBV12-4	TRBJ1-2	TRBD1	CASNLVQGAQGYTF	TGTGCCAGCAACCTGGTACAGGGGGCGCAGGGCTACACCTTC
many	TRBV24-1	TRBJ2-1	TRBD2	CATSDTSASGGLSSYNEQFF	TGTGCCACCAGTGACACATCCGCTAGCGGGGGCCTAAGCTCCTACAATGAGCAGTTCTTC
-	TRBV4-1	TRBJ2-1	-	CASSQIPWDEQFF	TGCGCCAGCAGCCAGATCCCCTGGGATGAGCAGTTCTTC
many	TRBV6-2/TRBV6-3	TRBJ2-1	-	CASSLGGSTYNEQFF	TGTGCCAGCAGCCTAGGAGGCAGTACCTACAATGAGCAGTTCTTC
few	TRBV20-1	TRBJ2-5	TRBD2	CSAEPLAGVSGETQYF	TGCAGTGCTGAGCCACTAGCGGGGGTTTCAGGAGAGACCCAGTACTTC
few	TRBV20-1	TRBJ2-5	-	CSAEKETQYF	TGCAGTGCCGAGAAAGAGACCCAGTACTTC
few	TRBV5-6	TRBJ2-5	-	CASSLSTVSPLGDF	TGTGCCAGCAGCTTGAGTACTGTATCCCCCCTCGGGGACTTC
few	TRBV5-1	TRBJ1-2	-	CASSFTKQPLYGYTF	TGCGCCAGCAGCTTCACGAAACAGCCACTCTATGGCTACACCTTC
-	TRBV7-6	TRBJ2-5	-	CASSLSSSGTQYF	TGTGCCAGCAGCTTATCGTCCTCCGGGACCCAGTACTTC